A selection of T cell receptor beta chains follows, all from one sample in a study of T cells in tuberculosis. This table comes from immunoSEQ multiplex PCR, and its TCRdb copy is limited to in-frame clones, with some not included. The data contain about 25,000 clones, around 95% of them singletons. The source material was PBMCs. The origin of the receptors is a donor aged 5 to 30 with latent tuberculosis or without tuberculosis infection. Both conserved end residues are trimmed from each CDR3.

V gene	CDR3 protein
TRBV11-2	ASSLDDRGDQPQH
TRBV6-5	ASSVNSGGDGYT
TRBV6-5	ASSYPGLPETQY
TRBV7-9	ASSLGTGGGDGYT
TRBV6-6	ASRPSPGTEGETQY
TRBV19	ASSIGIADTQY
TRBV2	ASSGLAGGTDTQY
TRBV29-1	SVVQGSNYGYT
TRBV6-5	ASRGGRELF
TRBV10-3	AISEPLAGGTDTQY
TRBV5-1	ASSSVQGRHGYT
TRBV4-1	ASGHGTTPTDTQY
TRBV4-1	ASSQERATEAF
TRBV2	ASSEGLAGDYEQY
TRBV29-1	SVRTIYGYT
TRBV30	AWSVRSDTEAF
TRBV5-1	ASSSLTGADGYT
TRBV19	ASSPIWGTDDGYT
TRBV19	ASSIGAATNEKLF
TRBV11-2	ASSLDSRGETQY
TRBV5-8	ASSLDRGEQY
TRBV27	ASSSRSEGNTIY
TRBV30	AWHGLAGGKGTGELF
TRBV11-1	ASSPDRFGYT
TRBV14	ASSQVMQGVVGYT
TRBV5-1	ASSAGTEAF
TRBV10-3	AISEAEGQPQH
TRBV7-6	ASSLVQRGYGEQF
TRBV2	ASSGVRNTEAF
TRBV7-2	ASSLGGSGGWAGYT
TRBV19	ASSISAGGADTQY
TRBV5-1	ASSSTGGTDTQY
TRBV15	ATSKLSGRNEQF
TRBV5-5	ASSFNTGNTEAF
TRBV30	AWSEEWNQPQH
TRBV6-1	ASSEQGLTEAF
TRBV6-1	ASSEERGLAKNIQY
TRBV4-1	ASSPLAGNYEQY
TRBV9	ASSRSGTGYEQY
TRBV9	ASSLTDRTGGTEAF